These 18 T cell receptor beta chains share one sample of origin, sequenced in a study of T cells in Graves' hyperthyroidism and ophthalmopathy (dated by TCRdb to about 2019). Library preparation used multiplex PCR. For sequencing, an Illumina HiSeq 2000 was employed. TCR beta CDR3 regions were amplified from RNA transcripts. The TCR CDR3 was subjected to a first round of RT-PCR using the HTBI primer set and the Qiagen OneStep RT-PCR kit. TCRdb reprocessing: public reads trimmed at Q25 with fastp, clones called with MiXCR, in-frame beta chains kept. One record per CDR3 amino acid sequence lists the most common genes and DNA. The sample table contains a few hundred thousand distinct CDR3 sequences; only one count was recorded for roughly 15% of them. The ten largest clones add up to 34% of the sample. Sequencing used blood. Receptors were obtained from a woman aged 35 to 49 with Graves' ophthalmopathy.

This clonotype was recorded a few times. This chain uses TRBV19 with TRBJ1-2; the D is unclear. The CDR3 spans 12 residues. With 0 bases removed from V and 6 bases from J, the gap between germline ends came to 5 bases. CDR1 LNHDA and CDR2 SQIVND come from the germline V gene (reference sequence). The CDR3 sequence is CASSIDRHGYTF. The CDR3 DNA reads as TGTGCCAGTAGTATAGATCGGCATGGCTACACCTTC.

This clonotype was observed a single time. One base away lies a much larger clone, so this may be a sequencing read error. This chain connects TRBV7-9 to TRBJ1-2; D ambiguous. V lost 1 base and J lost 4, with 13 bases in between. The CDR3 has 15 residues. Per the germline V gene, CDR1 is SEHNR and CDR2 is FQNEAQ (reference sequence). CDR3 DNA: TGTGCCAGCAGCTTAGATCCGTCGGCCTTCTATGGCTACACCTTC. It specifies CASSLDPSAFYGYTF.

This clonotype was counted ten times or more. The chain links TRBV7-2 to TRBJ2-3; TRBD2 matches 12 bases. The junction had 13 bases not matched to a gene; V was cut back by 1 base and J by 5 bases. The germline V gene has CDR1 SGHTA and CDR2 FQGNSA. The CDR3 runs to 19 residues. CDR3 region: CASSLGAGLAGGPGDTQYF. The CDR3 DNA follows: TGTGCCAGCAGCTTAGGGGCAGGGCTAGCGGGGGGGCCAGGAGATACGCAGTATTTT.

This clonotype was observed a few times. The gene calls are TRBV25-1 and TRBJ2-2; TRBD1 matches at 11 bases. CDR3 length: 16 amino acids. Per germline, CDR1 MGHDK and CDR2 SYGVNS. The ends lost 7 bases at V and 6 bases at J; junction bases unmatched: 10. For the CDR3, the DNA is TGTGCCAGCAAAGAGGCCGGGACAGGGGGTTCCGGGGAGCTGTTTTTT. It specifies CASKEAGTGGSGELFF.

This clonotype came up a few times. The chain is built from TRBV20-1 and TRBJ2-7; D is unclear. Germline V gives CDR1 DFQATT, CDR2 SNEGSKA (reference sequence). The CDR3 consists of 14 residues. V dropped 4 bases and J dropped 0 bases, with 13 bases sitting between them. The chain's CDR3 is CSANIRVDSYEQYF. For the CDR3, the DNA is TGCAGTGCTAACATAAGGGTTGACTCCTACGAGCAGTACTTC.

The table lists this clonotype with many counts. V and J are TRBV5-1 and TRBJ2-7, with 7 bases that match TRBD2. V was clipped by 4 bases and J by 2 bases; unmatched bases: 9. In germline, CDR1 is SGHRS, CDR2 YFSETQ. This CDR3 contains 15 residues. CDR3 sequence: CASSRTLAVPYEQYF. DNA of the CDR3: TGCGCCAGCAGCAGGACGCTAGCGGTCCCCTACGAGCAGTACTTC.

V is TRBV14 and J is TRBJ2-7, with 7 bases aligning to TRBD1. J lost 3 bases, V lost 4 bases, and 12 bases had no gene match. Germline V CDR1 and CDR2: SGHDN, FVKESK. The length of the CDR3 is 16 residues. CDR3 protein: CASSPLRAGGLYEQYF. The CDR3 bases are TGTGCCAGCAGCCCGCTAAGGGCAGGGGGTCTCTACGAGCAGTACTTC.

The genes are TRBV18 and TRBJ1-5; possible D gene TRBD1, 6 bases. The ends were cut back, 0 bases at V and 6 bases at J, with 12 bases in the middle. This CDR3 is built from 15 residues. Germline CDR1 is KGHSH and CDR2 is LQKENI. CDR3 in DNA: TGTGCCAGCTCACCACCGGACAGTAGAGGTCAGCCCCAGCATTTT. This translates into CASSPPDSRGQPQHF.

CDR3 DNA sequence: TGTGCCAGCAGCTTCGGGACCGAAGCTGGCACCGGGGAGCTGTTTTTT. Translated: CASSFGTEAGTGELFF. The V gene is TRBV5-6, the J gene TRBJ2-2, with D perhaps being TRBD1 or TRBD2 (5 bases each). V lost 2 bases and J lost 4, with 15 bases in between. Germline CDR1 reads SGHDT; CDR2 reads YYEEEE. The length of the CDR3 is 16 residues.

This clonotype was seen repeatedly, ten times or more. The V and J genes are TRBV7-8 and TRBJ2-1; 8 bases fit TRBD2. With 4 bases clipped from V and 9 bases from J, the junction kept 11 bases outside the gene matches. This CDR3 is 15 amino acids long. Per germline, CDR1 SGHVS and CDR2 FQNEAQ. The CDR3 loop is CASSWTGAGGSEQFF. The CDR3 region has the DNA TGTGCCAGCAGCTGGACCGGCGCGGGAGGTTCTGAGCAGTTCTTC.

The V gene is TRBV7-3, the J gene TRBJ2-2; D possibly corresponds to TRBD2 (6 bases). This CDR3 is 15 amino acids long. Per the germline V gene, CDR1 is SGHTA and CDR2 is FQGTGA. The V gene lost 3 bases and the J gene lost 2 bases, with 10 bases spanning the gap. CDR3 coding DNA: TGTGCCAGCAGCTTGCGGGGAAGTAACACCGGGGAGCTGTTTTTT. Its protein product is CASSLRGSNTGELFF.

In its sample, this clonotype was seen many times. The rearrangement links TRBV11-3 to TRBJ1-2, with 7 bases matching TRBD1. Trimming cost V 4 bases and J 2 bases; bases outside gene matches: 4. Germline V CDR1 and CDR2: SGHNT, YENEEA. The CDR3 covers 14 residues. The CDR3 here is CASSSDRVNYGYTF. In DNA form, the CDR3 reads TGTGCCAGCAGCTCAGACAGGGTCAACTATGGCTACACCTTC.

The chain uses TRBV12-3 or TRBV12-4 and TRBJ1-2, with D unclear. The CDR3 is made up of 16 amino acids. Deletions cut 3 bases from V and 7 bases from J, with 21 bases between. The CDR3 region is CASSFPPGRPLFGYTF. The CDR3 coding sequence is TGTGCCAGCAGTTTTCCCCCCGGCAGACCGCTGTTTGGCTACACCTTC.

This chain links TRBV13 with TRBJ1-1; 9 bases line up with TRBD1. Germline CDR1 PRHDT, CDR2 FYEKMQ (reference sequence). With 0 bases clipped from V and 4 bases from J, the junction kept 15 bases outside the gene matches. The CDR3 extends over 19 amino acids. The CDR3 region is CASSLGPDPTGGSLTEAFF. In nucleotides, the CDR3 is TGTGCCAGCAGCTTAGGCCCCGATCCGACAGGGGGATCCCTCACTGAAGCTTTCTTT.

The gene calls are TRBV30 and TRBJ2-3, with D perhaps TRBD2 (6 bases). From germline, CDR1 is GTSNPN and CDR2 SVGIG (reference sequence). Between the trimmed V and J ends, which lost 0 bases and 6 bases, there was a span of 16 bases. The CDR3 runs 15 residues. CDR3 bases: TGTGCCTGGAGTGTACGGTCGAAGACTAGGGATACGCAGTATTTT. This gives the protein CAWSVRSKTRDTQYF.

This clonotype was observed at least ten times. J is TRBJ2-1 and V is TRBV9, with 12 bases fitting TRBD2. Germline CDR1 reads SGDLS; CDR2 reads YYNGEE. Losses at the gene ends were 0 bases for V and 7 bases for J; bases not matched to a gene: 2. CDR3 length: 15 amino acids. CDR3: CASSVAGLAGNEQFF. Here the CDR3 DNA reads TGTGCCAGCAGCGTAGCTGGACTAGCGGGAAATGAGCAGTTCTTC.

CDR3 sequence: CASSSHTYEQYF. CDR3 DNA: TGTGCCAGCAGCTCCCACACCTACGAGCAGTACTTC. The rearrangement uses TRBV7-9 and TRBJ2-7; D is ambiguous. Trimming left V 4 bases short and J 2 bases short, with 6 bases between. Germline V gene sequence: CDR1 SEHNR, CDR2 FQNEAQ (reference sequence). CDR3 length equals 12 residues.

This clonotype came up many times. The J gene is TRBJ1-2, the V gene TRBV28, with D hard to call. This CDR3 contains 14 residues. Germline V gives CDR1 MDHEN, CDR2 SYDVKM. The V gene lost 1 base and the J gene lost 3 bases, with 9 bases spanning the gap. CDR3 coding DNA: TGTGCCAGCAGTTTATTAGGATGGGACTATGGCTACACCTTC. This sequence encodes CASSLLGWDYGYTF.